Presented here are 14 T cell receptor beta chains from one specimen sequenced in a study of blood T cell repertoires in COVID-19. Sequencing used immunoSEQ multiplex PCR; TCRdb keeps in-frame clones, though not all of them. The table includes about 200,000 clones, 80% to 90% detected once. Input material: PBMCs or T cells enriched from blood (not recorded which). The receptors were sampled from a woman in her thirties or forties with acute COVID-19.

J is TRBJ2-1 and V is TRBV5-3, with 9 nucleotides matching TRBD2. TRBV5-3 is reported as an ORF; its role is uncertain. The ends lost 9 bases at V and 1 base at J; junction bases unmatched: 8. This CDR3 contains 15 residues. In nucleotides, the CDR3 is TGTGCCACTCATAGCGGGAGTCGGTCCTACAATGAGCAGTTCTTC. As protein: CATHSGSRSYNEQFF.

The CDR3 region is CASSLVGRSTDTQYF. As DNA, the CDR3 is TGTGCCAGCAGCTTAGTTGGGAGGAGCACAGATACGCAGTATTTT. The genes are TRBV7-9 and TRBJ2-3; D might be TRBD2 (6 bases). The V gene lost 1 base and the J gene lost 0 bases, with 8 bases spanning the gap. CDR1 SEHNR and CDR2 FQNEAQ come from the germline V gene (reference sequence). The length of the CDR3 is 15 residues. The variable domain in full, with the rest retrieved from reference TRBV7-9 and TRBJ2-3, is DTGVSQNPRHKITKRGQNVTFRCDPISEHNRLYWYRQTLGQGPEFLTYFQNEAQLEKSRLLSDRFSAERPKGSFSTLEIQRTEQGDSAMYLCASSLVGRSTDTQYFGPGTRLTVL.

This clone was counted once. V usage is TRBV2 and J usage is TRBJ1-2, with 10 bases aligning to TRBD1. The trim removed 5 bases at V and 1 base at J, leaving 4 bases unmatched. The V gene's germline CDR1 is SNHLY and CDR2 FYNNEI. The CDR3 length is 15 residues. The CDR3 DNA sequence: TGTGCCAGCAGTAAGGACAGGGGGGATAACTATGGCTACACCTTC. It translates to CASSKDRGDNYGYTF.

The gene calls are TRBV20-1 and TRBJ1-5, with D uncertain. The V gene's germline CDR1 is DFQATT and CDR2 SNEGSKA (reference sequence). Between the trimmed V and J ends, which lost 3 bases and 8 bases, there was a span of 8 bases. The length of the CDR3 is 11 residues. In DNA, the CDR3 is TGCAGTGCTAGTGAGGGCAAGCCCCAGCATTTT. Its translation is CSASEGKPQHF.

The chain couples TRBV2 to TRBJ1-3; 10 positions match TRBD1. The CDR3 has 18 amino acids. The germline gives CDR1 SNHLY, CDR2 FYNNEI. Germline trimming cut 7 bases from V and 5 bases from J; bases unmatched to any gene: 17. The CDR3 here is CASKLDGGTGERRNTIYF. CDR3 DNA: TGTGCCAGCAAGCTCGACGGAGGGACAGGGGAAAGGAGAAACACCATATATTTT.

V usage is TRBV6-5 and J usage is TRBJ2-7, with 11 positions matching TRBD2. The CDR3 contains 15 residues. The V and J ends lost 6 bases and 6 bases, in that order; junction bases with no gene match: 10. The germline V gene encodes CDR1 MNHEY and CDR2 SVGAGI. The CDR3 protein is CASRRVAGGPGEQYF. The CDR3 bases are TGTGCCAGCAGGCGGGTAGCGGGAGGGCCGGGCGAGCAGTACTTC.

The J gene is TRBJ1-2, the V gene TRBV6-6; 11 bases match TRBD1. The length of the CDR3 is 15 residues. V shed 4 bases and J 4 bases; nucleotides not matched to a gene: 5. Germline loops: CDR1 MNHNY, CDR2 SVGAGI (reference sequence). The CDR3 is CASSFSGTGGYGYTF. The CDR3, as DNA: TGTGCCAGCAGTTTCTCCGGGACAGGGGGCTATGGCTACACCTTC.

This sequence joins TRBV5-1 and TRBJ2-3, with TRBD1 identical over 9 bases. J lost 2 bases, V lost 0 bases, and 4 bases had no gene match. This CDR3 spans 16 amino acids. Germline assignment: CDR1 SGHRS and CDR2 YFSETQ. CDR3 region: CASSLGQGVNTDTQYF. In DNA form, the CDR3 reads TGCGCCAGCAGCTTGGGACAGGGGGTAAACACAGATACGCAGTATTTT.

This chain connects TRBV28 to TRBJ2-2; TRBD1 is a possible D gene (6 bases). The V end was cut by 10 bases, the J end by 0 bases, with 12 bases between. CDR3 length: 14 amino acids. CDR1 and CDR2 from the germline V gene are MDHEN and SYDVKM. The CDR3 bases are TGTGCCACCACAGGGTCTACGAACACCGGGGAGCTGTTTTTT. Its protein is CATTGSTNTGELFF.

This chain links TRBV5-5 with TRBJ1-4, with 9 nucleotides matching TRBD1. The CDR3 runs 16 residues. The V and J ends lost 6 bases and 4 bases, in that order; junction bases with no gene match: 10. The V gene's germline CDR1 is SGHKS and CDR2 YYEKEE (reference sequence). CDR3: CASTSGDRAYNEKLFF. CDR3 sequence (DNA): TGTGCCAGCACTAGTGGGGACAGGGCTTATAATGAAAAACTGTTTTTT. The whole variable domain, remainder taken from reference TRBV5-5 and TRBJ1-4, is DAGVTQSPTHLIKTRGQQVTLRCSPISGHKSVSWYQQVLGQGPQFIFQYYEKEERGRGNFPDRFSARQFPNYSSELNVNALLLGDSALYLCASTSGDRAYNEKLFFGSGTQLSVL.

V and J are TRBV5-1 and TRBJ1-2, with 7 bases lining up with TRBD1. After removal of 4 bases from V and 3 bases from J, the junction contained 6 bases not matched to a gene. The length of the CDR3 is 14 residues. Germline V gene sequence: CDR1 SGHRS, CDR2 YFSETQ. The CDR3, as DNA: TGCGCCAGCAGCCCCAGGACAGGAGACTATGGCTACACCTTC. Translation: CASSPRTGDYGYTF. The complete variable domain, with remaining parts taken from reference TRBV5-1 and TRBJ1-2, reads KAGVTQTPRYLIKTRGQQVTLSCSPISGHRSVSWYQQTPGQGLQFLFEYFSETQRNKGNFPGRFSGRQFSNSRSEMNVSTLELGDSALYLCASSPRTGDYGYTFGSGTRLTVV.

The V call is TRBV7-9, the J call TRBJ2-5; 11 bases agree with TRBD2. From germline, CDR1 is SEHNR and CDR2 FQNEAQ (reference sequence). The V segment lost 1 base and the J segment 5 bases; nucleotides outside the gene matches: 15. The CDR3 runs 19 residues. CDR3 loop: CASSLEAISGRAGKETQYF. CDR3 nucleotides: TGTGCCAGCAGCTTAGAGGCAATTAGCGGGAGGGCCGGAAAGGAGACCCAGTACTTC.

V and J are TRBV2 and TRBJ2-1; TRBD2 matches 8 bases. V shed 10 bases and J 2 bases; nucleotides not matched to a gene: 7. The CDR3 sequence is 14 residues long. Germline V CDR1 and CDR2: SNHLY, FYNNEI. The CDR3 DNA reads as TGTGCCAACTCGGGGGGGGGAGCCTACAATGAGCAGTTCTTC. This encodes CANSGGGAYNEQFF.

The chain recombines TRBV12-3 or TRBV12-4 with TRBJ1-4; 7 nucleotides match TRBD1. With 5 bases clipped from V and 4 bases from J, the junction kept 1 base outside the gene matches. The CDR3 runs 13 residues. CDR3 sequence (DNA): TGTGCCAGCAGTAGACAGGGTAATGAAAAACTGTTTTTT. It translates to CASSRQGNEKLFF.